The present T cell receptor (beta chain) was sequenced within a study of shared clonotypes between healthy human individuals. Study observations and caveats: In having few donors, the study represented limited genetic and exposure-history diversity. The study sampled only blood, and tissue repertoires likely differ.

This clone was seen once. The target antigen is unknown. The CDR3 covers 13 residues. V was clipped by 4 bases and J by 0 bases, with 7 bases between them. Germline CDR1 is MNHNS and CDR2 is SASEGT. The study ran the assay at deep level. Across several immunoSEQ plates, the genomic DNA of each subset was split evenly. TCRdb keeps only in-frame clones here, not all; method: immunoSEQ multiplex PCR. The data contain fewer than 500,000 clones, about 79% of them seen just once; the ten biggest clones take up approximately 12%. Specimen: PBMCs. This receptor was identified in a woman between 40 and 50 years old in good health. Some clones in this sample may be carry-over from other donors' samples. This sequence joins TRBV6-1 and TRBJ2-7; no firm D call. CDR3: CASSGRSSYEQYF. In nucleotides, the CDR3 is TGTGCCAGCAGTGGTCGGAGCTCCTACGAGCAGTACTTC.